A single sample gave rise to the 27 T cell receptor beta chains below, sequenced in a study of T cells after yellow fever vaccination. TCRdb used MiXCR to reprocess the 5' RACE reads, holding one entry per CDR3 protein. The table shows hundreds of thousands of distinct CDR3 sequences, with about 14% occurring only once. Specimen: PBMCs, collected on the day of the yellow fever booster vaccination. The receptors here all came from a man aged 25-45 years who received the YFV17D yellow fever vaccine.

The chain uses TRBV7-2 and TRBJ1-5, with no clear D. The length of the CDR3 is 14 residues. The germline V gene has CDR1 SGHTA and CDR2 FQGNSA. V lost 2 bases to trimming and J lost 6 bases, with 11 bases between them. The CDR3 sequence: CASSLWRAGQPQHF. The DNA of the CDR3 is TGTGCCAGCAGCTTATGGAGGGCGGGTCAGCCCCAGCATTTT.

This rearrangement joins TRBV7-2 to TRBJ1-1; TRBD1 is a possible D gene (5 bases). Germline CDR1 is SGHTA and CDR2 is FQGNSA. The CDR3 length is 13 residues. The V and J ends lost 4 bases and 1 base respectively, with 7 bases between them. The CDR3 region is CASSWGRNTEAFF. In DNA, the CDR3 is TGTGCCAGCAGCTGGGGGAGGAACACTGAAGCTTTCTTT.

The J gene is TRBJ2-7, the V gene TRBV3-1; 12 bases match TRBD2. There are 17 residues in the CDR3. Trimming at V came to 4 bases and at J to 3 bases, leaving 10 bases not matched to a gene. Germline lookup yields CDR1 LGHDT and CDR2 YNNKEL (reference sequence). CDR3 sequence reads: CASSLHPGLAGSYEQYF. CDR3 DNA sequence: TGTGCCAGCAGCCTGCACCCGGGACTAGCGGGTAGCTACGAGCAGTACTTC.

J is TRBJ2-1 and V is TRBV7-9; D unclear. V lost 1 base and J 7 bases, leaving 8 bases between the germline ends. Looked up from germline, CDR1 is SEHNR and CDR2 is FQNEAQ (reference sequence). The CDR3 has 13 residues. CDR3 in amino acids: CASSLDWKNEQFF. For the CDR3, the DNA is TGTGCCAGCAGCTTAGACTGGAAGAATGAGCAGTTCTTC.

V and J are TRBV20-1 and TRBJ2-2; 11 bases match TRBD1. Trimming removed 6 bases from V and 6 bases from J; junction bases left unmatched: 6. There are 14 residues in the CDR3. Germline V gene data show CDR1 as DFQATT and CDR2 as SNEGSKA (reference sequence). The CDR3 protein is CSAPGQGVSGELFF. CDR3 DNA: TGCAGTGCGCCGGGACAGGGGGTATCCGGGGAGCTGTTTTTT.

This clonotype was seen only a few times. The chain has TRBV5-1 and TRBJ2-2, with TRBD2 as a possible D gene (6 bases). The V gene's germline CDR1 is SGHRS and CDR2 YFSETQ. The CDR3 runs to 16 residues. Trimming left V 6 bases short and J 0 bases short, with 15 bases between. Here the CDR3 DNA reads TGCGCCAGCACTCCCGGGACTTCTGCGAACACCGGGGAGCTGTTTTTT. Encoded protein: CASTPGTSANTGELFF.

The chain combines TRBV18 with TRBJ2-1, with TRBD2 matching 9 bases. Germline CDR1 reads KGHSH; CDR2 reads LQKENI. After removal of 0 bases from V and 9 bases from J, the junction contained 6 bases not matched to a gene. This CDR3 contains 15 residues. CDR3 nucleotide sequence: TGTGCCAGCTCACCACCGAAGACTAGCGGAATTGAGCAGTTCTTC. Encoded protein: CASSPPKTSGIEQFF.

A few counts support this clonotype. The chain joins TRBV5-4 to TRBJ2-2; 13 positions match TRBD2. Germline CDR1 and CDR2: SGHNT and YYREEE (reference sequence). CDR3 length: 17 amino acids. Trimming cost V 4 bases and J 4 bases; bases outside gene matches: 7. The DNA of the CDR3 is TGTGCCAGCAGCAAAGGACTAGCGGGAGAATTCACCGGGGAGCTGTTTTTT. Protein: CASSKGLAGEFTGELFF.

This clonotype was counted only a few times. The genes are TRBV9 and TRBJ1-2; D is unresolved. This CDR3 region has 13 residues. V lost 0 bases and J lost 3, with 6 bases in between. Germline values: CDR1 SGDLS, CDR2 YYNGEE. The CDR3 here is CASSVGQDYGYTF. CDR3 bases: TGTGCCAGCAGCGTAGGCCAGGACTATGGCTACACCTTC.

The chain is built from TRBV7-2 and TRBJ1-4; D unclear. Germline CDR1 reads SGHTA; CDR2 reads FQGNSA. This CDR3 has 15 residues. Trimming left V 5 bases short and J 0 bases short, with 10 bases between. CDR3 nucleotides: TGTGCCAGCAGCCCTGACAAGACAACTAATGAAAAACTGTTTTTT. Encoded protein: CASSPDKTTNEKLFF.

The V call is TRBV7-2, the J call TRBJ2-5, with 7 bases identical to TRBD1. V gave up 1 base and J gave up 1 base; unmatched junction bases: 3. The CDR3 is 15 residues long. The germline gives CDR1 SGHTA, CDR2 FQGNSA. The CDR3 region has the DNA TGTGCCAGCAGCTTAGTAGGGACAGCCCAAGAGACCCAGTACTTC. Its protein is CASSLVGTAQETQYF. Together with reference TRBV7-2 and TRBJ2-5, the CDR3 gives the full variable domain: GAGVSQSPSNKVTEKGKDVELRCDPISGHTALYWYRQSLGQGLEFLIYFQGNSAPDKSGLPSDRFSAERTGGSVSTLTIQRTQQEDSAVYLCASSLVGTAQETQYFGPGTRLLVL.

The chain links TRBV20-1 to TRBJ2-5, with TRBD2 matching 7 bases. The V gene's germline CDR1 is DFQATT and CDR2 SNEGSKA (reference sequence). V gave up 3 bases and J gave up 1 base; unmatched junction bases: 2. The CDR3 runs 13 residues. The CDR3 loop is CSASSSGQETQYF. The CDR3 coding sequence is TGCAGTGCTAGCTCTAGCGGCCAAGAGACCCAGTACTTC.

V usage is TRBV7-9 and J usage is TRBJ1-2; 9 positions agree with TRBD1. The CDR3 totals 16 residues. Germline V gene sequence: CDR1 SEHNR, CDR2 FQNEAQ (reference sequence). V was clipped by 1 base and J by 4 bases; unmatched bases: 7. The CDR3 DNA reads as TGTGCCAGCAGCTTAGGAACAGGGGGCGAAGGCTATGGCTACACCTTC. Its protein product is CASSLGTGGEGYGYTF.

The chain links TRBV5-1 to TRBJ1-4; 8 nucleotides align to TRBD1. Germline V lookup: CDR1 SGHRS, CDR2 YFSETQ. V was pared by 4 bases and J by 6 bases, with 8 bases of the junction left unmatched. There are 15 residues in the CDR3. CDR3 loop: CASSTSGTGYEKLFF. CDR3 DNA sequence: TGCGCCAGCAGCACCTCCGGGACAGGTTATGAAAAACTGTTTTTT.

This clonotype was seen a handful of times. V gene TRBV4-3 combines with J gene TRBJ2-2; 11 positions match TRBD2. This CDR3 has 17 amino acids. J was trimmed by 4 bases and V by 2 bases; bases with no gene match: 6. The germline V gene has CDR1 LGHNA and CDR2 YSLEER. The CDR3: CASSQPSGTSGTGELFF. DNA of the CDR3: TGCGCCAGCAGCCAACCATCCGGGACTAGCGGCACCGGGGAGCTGTTTTTT.

This clonotype came up a few times. The chain has TRBV10-3 and TRBJ2-1, with D perhaps matching TRBD2 (6 bases). The germline V gene has CDR1 ENHRY and CDR2 SYGVKD. The CDR3 totals 13 residues. Trimming removed 6 bases at V and 10 bases at J, with 16 bases between. This chain's CDR3 is CAIRETSPGEQFF. The CDR3 DNA follows: TGTGCCATCAGGGAGACTAGTCCCGGCGAGCAGTTCTTC.

This clonotype was observed a few times. DNA for the CDR3: TGCAGCGTAGTGGGACTAGCGGGATTAACCTACGAGCAGTACTTC. It yields the protein CSVVGLAGLTYEQYF. The J gene is TRBJ2-7, the V gene TRBV29-1, with 13 bases aligning to TRBD2. V lost 6 bases, J lost 2 bases, and 7 bases stayed unmatched. The CDR3 runs 15 residues. CDR1 and CDR2 (germline): SQVTM, ANQGSEA.

This clonotype was observed a handful of times. CDR3 residues: CSARDGAATDTQYF. The CDR3 coding sequence is TGCAGTGCTAGAGATGGGGCAGCCACAGATACGCAGTATTTT. The chain carries TRBV20-1 and TRBJ2-3; D may be TRBD1 (5 bases). Germline V gives CDR1 DFQATT, CDR2 SNEGSKA (reference sequence). CDR3 length equals 14 residues. V lost 0 bases and J 2 bases, leaving 9 bases between the germline ends.

The V call is TRBV6-2 or TRBV6-3, the J call TRBJ2-3; tentatively, D is TRBD1 or TRBD2 (5 bases each). This CDR3 is built from 18 residues. Germline V gene data show CDR1 as MNHEY and CDR2 as SVGEGT. V was shortened by 7 bases and J by 1 base, with 24 bases between the two germline ends. The CDR3 DNA follows: TGTGCCAGCACCCGCAAATGGGAAGGAAGGGGACGCACAGATACGCAGTATTTT. Its translation: CASTRKWEGRGRTDTQYF.

This clonotype turned up a few times. The J gene is TRBJ2-7, the V gene TRBV24-1; 10 bases agree with TRBD1. The CDR3 runs to 16 residues. Germline V gives CDR1 KGHDR, CDR2 SFDVKD. The V and J ends lost 2 bases and 3 bases, in that order; junction bases with no gene match: 6. This CDR3 is CATSDSGQGWGYEQYF. CDR3 sequence (DNA): TGTGCCACCAGTGATTCGGGACAGGGGTGGGGCTACGAGCAGTACTTC.

The CDR3 nucleotides are TGTGCCAGCAGCCAAGATTTAAAGGAGACCCAGTACTTC. As protein: CASSQDLKETQYF. The rearrangement uses TRBV3-1 and TRBJ2-5; D remains ambiguous. With 0 bases removed from V and 5 bases from J, the gap between germline ends came to 7 bases. From germline, CDR1 is LGHDT and CDR2 YNNKEL (reference sequence). This CDR3 is 13 amino acids long.

This clonotype occurred a few times. V is TRBV18 and J is TRBJ2-2, with 7 bases that match TRBD1. Germline V gives CDR1 KGHSH, CDR2 LQKENI. V lost 3 bases and J lost 2; bases outside the gene matches: 6. The CDR3 totals 16 residues. The CDR3 DNA reads as TGTGCCAGCTCACCTAACACAGGGGTAAACACCGGGGAGCTGTTTTTT. This sequence encodes CASSPNTGVNTGELFF. The variable domain in full, with the rest retrieved from reference TRBV18 and TRBJ2-2, is NAGVMQNPRHLVRRRGQEARLRCSPMKGHSHVYWYRQLPEEGLKFMVYLQKENIIDESGMPKERFSAEFPKEGPSILRIQQVVRGDSAAYFCASSPNTGVNTGELFFGEGSRLTVL.

There are a few counts of this clonotype. The rearrangement links TRBV29-1 to TRBJ2-6; D may match TRBD1 or TRBD2 (5 bases each). The CDR3 has 17 residues. Trimming left V 5 bases short and J 0 bases short, with 17 bases between. Looked up from germline, CDR1 is SQVTM and CDR2 is ANQGSEA. CDR3 coding DNA: TGCAGCGTTTTCGGACGGGACGGACGCTCTGGGGCCAACGTCCTGACTTTC. Translation gives CSVFGRDGRSGANVLTF.

This clonotype was counted at least ten times. The chain has TRBV3-1 and TRBJ2-2; unclear D gene. V was clipped by 8 bases and J by 1 base, with 5 bases between them. CDR1 is LGHDT, CDR2 YNNKEL, per germline (reference sequence). This CDR3 spans 12 amino acids. The CDR3 reads CASSVNTGELFF. CDR3 sequence (DNA): TGTGCCAGCTCGGTGAACACCGGGGAGCTGTTTTTT.

This clonotype appeared many times. The chain recombines TRBV27 with TRBJ1-6, with D tentatively TRBD1 (6 bases). Trimming took 6 bases from V and 9 from J, leaving 21 bases between them. The germline V gene has CDR1 MNHEY and CDR2 SMNVEV (reference sequence). The CDR3 runs to 16 residues. The chain's CDR3 is CASSNGTPGIGSPLHF. The CDR3 DNA follows: TGTGCCAGCAGCAACGGGACACCTGGAATCGGTTCACCCCTCCACTTT.

The J gene is TRBJ1-5, the V gene TRBV4-2; D not certain. Trimming removed 4 bases from V and 1 base from J, with 20 bases in between. The V gene's germline CDR1 is LGHNA and CDR2 YNFKEQ. The CDR3 covers 18 residues. CDR3 in amino acids: CASSPRRLVEISNQPQHF. The CDR3 DNA follows: TGTGCCAGCAGCCCGAGGAGGCTTGTTGAAATCAGCAATCAGCCCCAGCATTTT.

Note on this clonotype: A much larger clone lies one base from this, so it may be a read error. V usage is TRBV4-3 and J usage is TRBJ2-5; the D is unclear. V was pared by 3 bases and J by 5 bases, with 7 bases between. The CDR3 has 12 amino acids. Germline V gene data show CDR1 as LGHNA and CDR2 as YSLEER. This CDR3 is CASSHPGETQYF. The CDR3 nucleotides are TGCGCCAGCAGCCACCCCGGGGAGACCCAGTACTTC.